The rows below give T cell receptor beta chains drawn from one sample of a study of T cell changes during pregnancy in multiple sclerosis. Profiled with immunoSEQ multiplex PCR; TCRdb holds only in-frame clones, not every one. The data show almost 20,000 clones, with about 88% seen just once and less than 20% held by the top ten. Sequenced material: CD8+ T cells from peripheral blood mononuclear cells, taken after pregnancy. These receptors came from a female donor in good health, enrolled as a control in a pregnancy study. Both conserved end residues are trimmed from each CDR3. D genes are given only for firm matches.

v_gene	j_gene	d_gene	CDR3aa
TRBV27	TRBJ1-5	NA	ASSLGTSNQPQH
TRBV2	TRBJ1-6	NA	ASSDSRGNSPLH
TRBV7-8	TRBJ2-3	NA	ASSLIRSPDTQY
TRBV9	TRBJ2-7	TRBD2	ASSVEPSGSYEQY
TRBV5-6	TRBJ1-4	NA	ASMGRDQLF
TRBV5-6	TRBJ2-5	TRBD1	ASSQDPGQSKETQY
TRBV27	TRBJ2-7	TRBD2	ASSLSMGLASYEQY
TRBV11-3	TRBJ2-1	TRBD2	ASSSRVGTSGRGEQF
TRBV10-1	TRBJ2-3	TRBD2	ASSDERESTDTQY
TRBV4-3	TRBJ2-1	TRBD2	ASSPGLAGSSYNEQF
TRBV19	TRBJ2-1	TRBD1	ASSISETGGNEQF
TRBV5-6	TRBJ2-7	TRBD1	ASSGDRSLSYEQY
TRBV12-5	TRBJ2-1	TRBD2	ASGAGLAGPSYNEQF
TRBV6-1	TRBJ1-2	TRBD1	ASSELDRGPYGYT
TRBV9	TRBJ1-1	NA	ASSVEAGGDTEAF
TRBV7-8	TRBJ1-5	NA	ASSPAAGVSNQPQH
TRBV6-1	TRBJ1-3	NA	ASSEDRVGRNTIY
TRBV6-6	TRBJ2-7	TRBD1	ASSAGTGYYEQY
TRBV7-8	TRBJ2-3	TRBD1	ASSLSGQGPDTQY
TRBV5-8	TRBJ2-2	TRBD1	ASSPRDSNTGELF
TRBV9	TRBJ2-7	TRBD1	ASSAGTGKVNDEQY
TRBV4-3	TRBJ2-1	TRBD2	ASSPSWTSSDEQF
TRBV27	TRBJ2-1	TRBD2	ASSLGLRYNEQF
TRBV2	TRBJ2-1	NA	ASSELVGLGAYNEQF
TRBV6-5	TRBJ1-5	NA	ASSSTGMQPQH
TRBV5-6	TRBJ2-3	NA	ASSVGTYPDTQY
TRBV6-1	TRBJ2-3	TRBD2	ASSELGLAASTDTQY
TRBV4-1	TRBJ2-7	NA	ASSPSSRDEQY
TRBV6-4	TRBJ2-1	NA	ASSEGIEGSYNEQF
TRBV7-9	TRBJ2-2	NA	ASSHPGEPGELF
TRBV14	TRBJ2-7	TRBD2	ASSAGGNGYEQY
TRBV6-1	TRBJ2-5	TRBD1	ASSEAGGQGAETQY
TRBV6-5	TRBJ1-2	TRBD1	ASSFRRQGNYGYT
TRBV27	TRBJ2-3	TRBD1	ASKPRDRGTDTQY
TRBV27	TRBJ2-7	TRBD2	ATRRETSPLEQY
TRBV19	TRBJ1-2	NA	ASSIDLSRIF
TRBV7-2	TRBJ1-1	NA	ASSLDTGRYTEAF
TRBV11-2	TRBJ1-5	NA	ASSLDQGLNQPQH
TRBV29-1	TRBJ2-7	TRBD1	SVGQVGGSYEQY
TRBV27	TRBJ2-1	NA	ASSLGSSYNEQF
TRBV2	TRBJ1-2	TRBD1	ASSEKWQGDYGYT
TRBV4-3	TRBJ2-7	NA	ASSQGRAYEQY
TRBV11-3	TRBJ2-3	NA	ASSADLARGTDTQY
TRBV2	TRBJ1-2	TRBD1	ASSEERGQTYNYGYT
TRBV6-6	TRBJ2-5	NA	ASSPAGLETQY
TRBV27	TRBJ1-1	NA	ASSLGGSRSAEAF
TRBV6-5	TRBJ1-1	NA	ASSYDPGIRTEAF
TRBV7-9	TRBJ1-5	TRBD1	ASSSQGAVGQPQH
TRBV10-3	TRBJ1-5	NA	AISDRQNSNQPQH
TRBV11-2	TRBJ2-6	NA	ASSLDYRDSGANVLT
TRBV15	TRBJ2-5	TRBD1	ATSRGTGEGTQY